This TCR beta chain comes out of a study of T cells in Graves' hyperthyroidism and ophthalmopathy. Study-level points and caveats: A model using 13 V-J features told ophthalmopathy apart from stable hyperthyroidism. Blood also showed most of the thyroid clonotypes that were expanded above 0.001. Ophthalmopathy onset followed model prediction by a median roughly six months.

Note on this clonotype: What it binds is unknown.

The trim removed 0 bases at V and 5 bases at J, leaving 3 bases unmatched. Germline CDR1 reads LNHNV; CDR2 reads YYDKDF (reference sequence). The CDR3 spans 14 residues. The investigators amplified TCR beta CDR3 regions from RNA transcripts. Carried out on the TCR CDR3, a first-round RT-PCR used the HTBI primer set. TCRdb itself ran the multiplex PCR reads through MiXCR, one entry per CDR3 protein. The sample yields fewer than 650,000 distinct CDR3 sequences, 40% to 50% seen once. Lactation, pregnancy, other autoimmune disease or uncontrolled infection led to exclusion of patients. The chain links TRBV15 to TRBJ2-5; 7 bases fit TRBD1. This TCR derives from an adult woman with Graves' disease, either hyperthyroidism or ophthalmopathy (not recorded which). Sequencing was done on a sample of peripheral blood or thyroid tissue (not recorded which). This CDR3 reads CATSRDLTGETQYF. Written as DNA, the CDR3 is TGTGCCACCAGCAGAGATTTGACAGGGGAGACCCAGTACTTC.